These 26 T cell receptor beta chains share one sample of origin, sequenced in a study of OX40 agonist ivuxolimab in advanced cancers. Libraries came from the immunoSEQ multiplex PCR assay. Sourced from immuneACCESS, this table was stored by TCRdb with only in-frame sequences that have V and J called. A share of the clones is absent; for the studies checked, an unresolved V gene accounts for under half, and the remainder has no known explanation. Here the sample has some 35,000 clones; approximately 82% occur a single time. Of the sample, roughly a fifth is held by the ten largest clones. Sequences were derived from CD4+ or CD8+ T cells sorted from blood, sampled in a trial of the OX40 agonist ivuxolimab. The receptors come from an adult with an advanced solid tumor such as melanoma, head and neck, liver or kidney cancer.

The chain carries TRBV18 and TRBJ1-2; 10 bases are a match to TRBD1. The CDR3 loop spans 15 amino acids. The germline V gene has CDR1 KGHSH and CDR2 LQKENI. Unmatched junction bases numbered 6, after V lost 2 bases and J lost 6 bases. The DNA of the CDR3 is TGTGCCAGCTCACCAACAGGACAGGGGGTGAATGGCTACACCTTC. Translation gives CASSPTGQGVNGYTF.

On this clone: This may come from a read error, since a much larger clone is one base off. Other DNA sequences of this sample code for an identical CDR3. This chain connects TRBV6-4 to TRBJ2-5; D might be TRBD1 (6 bases). Looked up from germline, CDR1 is MRHNA and CDR2 is SNTAGT. The germline V and J ends were trimmed by 9 bases and 4 bases, with 21 bases remaining between them. This CDR3 comprises 15 residues. CDR3 loop: CARRQGNTNLETQYF. CDR3 coding DNA: TGTGCCAGGAGGCAGGGGAACACCAACTTAGAGACCCAGTACTTC.

This clone was seen a single time. This sequence joins TRBV7-2 and TRBJ2-7; 10 bases fit TRBD1. J was trimmed by 4 bases and V by 5 bases; bases with no gene match: 5. The length of the CDR3 is 14 residues. Per germline, CDR1 SGHTA and CDR2 FQGNSA. CDR3 amino acids: CASSHRTGGYEQYF. DNA for the CDR3: TGTGCCAGCAGCCACCGGACAGGGGGGTACGAGCAGTACTTC.

The J gene is TRBJ1-1, the V gene TRBV7-2; D not resolved. The CDR3 is 16 amino acids. Germline V lookup: CDR1 SGHTA, CDR2 FQGNSA. V lost 4 bases, J lost 3 bases, and 18 bases lay in between. The CDR3 DNA is TGTGCCAGCAGCTCGAGTACGGTGGTGTTTGACACTGAAGCTTTCTTT. This encodes CASSSSTVVFDTEAFF.

The chain combines TRBV5-6 with TRBJ1-2; maybe TRBD1 (6 bases). Germline CDR1 is SGHDT and CDR2 is YYEEEE. V was trimmed by 0 bases and J by 4 bases, leaving 13 bases between them. The CDR3 is 15 amino acids. CDR3 residues: CASSLVPGDTYGYTF. The CDR3 DNA is TGTGCCAGCAGCTTGGTGCCTGGGGACACCTATGGCTACACCTTC.

This sequence joins TRBV19 and TRBJ2-3; TRBD2 aligns across 11 bases. CDR3 length: 18 residues. The germline V gene has CDR1 LNHDA and CDR2 SQIVND (reference sequence). V shed 4 bases and J 3 bases; nucleotides not matched to a gene: 12. CDR3 protein: CASSTLGVGLADTDTQYF. The CDR3, as DNA: TGTGCCAGTAGTACCCTGGGGGTGGGACTAGCGGATACAGATACGCAGTATTTT.

V gene TRBV5-1 combines with J gene TRBJ2-7, with D perhaps TRBD1 (6 bases). V lost 4 bases and J 5 bases, leaving 13 bases between the germline ends. The germline gives CDR1 SGHRS, CDR2 YFSETQ. The CDR3 is 13 amino acids. The CDR3 protein is CASSVMGADEQYF. The DNA of the CDR3 is TGCGCCAGCAGCGTCATGGGGGCGGACGAGCAGTACTTC.

The chain uses TRBV5-6 and TRBJ2-3; D unresolved. CDR3 length equals 14 residues. V was trimmed by 0 bases and J by 2 bases, leaving 7 bases between them. Per germline, CDR1 SGHDT and CDR2 YYEEEE. CDR3 amino acids: CASSLASDTDTQYF. The CDR3 nucleotides read TGTGCCAGCAGCTTGGCTTCAGACACAGATACGCAGTATTTT.

The V gene is TRBV11-2, the J gene TRBJ2-1, with D possibly TRBD2 on 6 matching bases. The germline CDR1 and CDR2 sequences are SGHAT and FQNNGV. V lost 4 bases and J lost 5, with 18 bases in between. The CDR3 sequence is 16 residues long. CDR3 protein: CASSSQEASVNNEQFF. CDR3 DNA sequence: TGTGCCAGCAGCTCTCAGGAGGCTAGCGTTAACAATGAGCAGTTCTTC.

The V gene is TRBV4-3, the J gene TRBJ2-2; TRBD1 matches at 8 bases. This CDR3 has 17 residues. The V and J ends lost 0 bases and 5 bases, in that order; junction bases with no gene match: 8. Per the germline V gene, CDR1 is LGHNA and CDR2 is YSLEER. CDR3 amino acids: CASSQDGAGGWTGELFF. The CDR3 bases are TGCGCCAGCAGCCAAGATGGAGCAGGGGGCTGGACCGGGGAGCTGTTTTTT.

This chain joins TRBV5-1 and TRBJ2-7; D not certain. From germline, CDR1 is SGHRS and CDR2 YFSETQ. V gave up 2 bases and J gave up 0 bases, with 15 bases separating them. The length of the CDR3 is 16 residues. CDR3 nucleotides: TGCGCCAGCAGCTTCGGGCTAACTATAAGCTCCTACGAGCAGTACTTC. Protein product: CASSFGLTISSYEQYF.

The chain couples TRBV6-6 to TRBJ1-2, with 7 bases fitting TRBD1. The CDR3 extends over 13 amino acids. After removal of 6 bases from V and 2 bases from J, the junction contained 3 bases not matched to a gene. Germline lookup yields CDR1 MNHNY and CDR2 SVGAGI (reference sequence). The CDR3 coding sequence is TGTGCCAGCAGGGGGGGACAGAACTATGGCTACACCTTC. Its translation is CASRGGQNYGYTF.

The V and J genes are TRBV7-2 and TRBJ2-4, with a weak D call TRBD1 (6 bases). V shed 4 bases and J shed 5 bases, with 18 bases lying between them. CDR1 is SGHTA, CDR2 FQGNSA, per germline. The CDR3 extends over 16 amino acids. Here the CDR3 reads CASSSRMGTQQNIQYF. CDR3 bases: TGTGCCAGCAGCTCCCGGATGGGGACACAACAAAACATTCAGTACTTC.

The chain couples TRBV7-6 to TRBJ2-3; 8 bases line up with TRBD1. This CDR3 is 14 amino acids long. The germline V gene has CDR1 SGHVS and CDR2 FNYEAQ. The trim removed 5 bases at V and 2 bases at J, leaving 3 bases unmatched. The CDR3 DNA reads as TGTGCCAGCAGCAAGGGACAGGTCACAGATACGCAGTATTTT. It codes for CASSKGQVTDTQYF.

The chain recombines TRBV19 with TRBJ1-2; D is undetermined. There are 14 residues in the CDR3. CDR1 LNHDA and CDR2 SQIVND come from the germline V gene (reference sequence). V dropped 1 base and J dropped 5 bases, with 11 bases sitting between them. The CDR3 spells CASSIVPPGYGYTF. The CDR3 nucleotides are TGTGCCAGTAGTATAGTCCCACCGGGTTATGGCTACACCTTC. Full variable domain (remainder filled in from reference TRBV19 and TRBJ1-2): DGGITQSPKYLFRKEGQNVTLSCEQNLNHDAMYWYRQDPGQGLRLIYYSQIVNDFQKGDIAEGYSVSREKKESFPLTVTSAQKNPTAFYLCASSIVPPGYGYTFGSGTRLTVV.

V is TRBV15 and J is TRBJ2-7; D uncertain. Trimming cost V 3 bases and J 0 bases, with 3 bases left between them. Germline CDR1 is LNHNV and CDR2 is YYDKDF (reference sequence). CDR3 size: 12 residues. The CDR3 DNA reads as TGTGCCACCAGCAGCACCTCCTACGAGCAGTACTTC. Amino acids: CATSSTSYEQYF.

V and J are TRBV6-6 and TRBJ2-3, with 9 bases identical to TRBD2. The CDR3 has 15 residues. In germline, CDR1 is MNHNY, CDR2 SVGAGI (reference sequence). J gave up 5 bases and V 5 bases, and 8 bases lay outside the gene matches. This chain's CDR3 is CASSAEAGGIDTQYF. CDR3 bases: TGTGCCAGCAGTGCCGAGGCGGGAGGGATAGATACGCAGTATTTT.

This chain connects TRBV15 to TRBJ2-2; D unclear. CDR3 length equals 13 residues. Germline-derived CDR1 and CDR2 are LNHNV and YYDKDF (reference sequence). Trimming pared 5 bases from V and 4 bases from J, leaving 8 bases between. In nucleotides, the CDR3 is TGTGCCACCAGCCCAGAGTCCACCGGGGAGCTGTTTTTT. It specifies CATSPESTGELFF. Complete variable domain (other parts from reference TRBV15 and TRBJ2-2): DAMVIQNPRYQVTQFGKPVTLSCSQTLNHNVMYWYQQKSSQAPKLLFHYYDKDFNNEADTPDNFQSRRPNTSFCFLDIRSPGLGDTAMYLCATSPESTGELFFGEGSRLTVL.

The table lists this clone with a few counts. The chain recombines TRBV10-3 with TRBJ2-5; the match to TRBD2 covers 8 bases. Germline lookup yields CDR1 ENHRY and CDR2 SYGVKD. The CDR3 has 16 residues. J was trimmed by 5 bases and V by 3 bases; bases with no gene match: 11. The DNA of the CDR3 is TGTGCCATCAGTGATGTTACGGGGGGGCTGTGGGAGACCCAGTACTTC. It specifies CAISDVTGGLWETQYF.

V and J are TRBV27 and TRBJ2-2, with D hard to call. V shed 6 bases and J shed 7 bases, with 15 bases lying between them. Germline-derived CDR1 and CDR2 are MNHEY and SMNVEV (reference sequence). The CDR3 runs 14 residues. Here the CDR3 reads CASRPLGQSGELFF. The CDR3 DNA follows: TGTGCCAGCAGGCCTCTTGGGCAAAGCGGGGAGCTGTTTTTT.

In this sample, this clone turned up once. The CDR3 bases are TGTGCCAGCAGCAAACAGGGGGAGAAAAACAATGAGCAGTTCTTC. Encoded protein: CASSKQGEKNNEQFF. This chain joins TRBV21-1 and TRBJ2-1; TRBD1 is the table's D call and was not checked against the DNA. TRBV21-1 has pseudogene status. CDR3 size: 15 residues.

The chain uses TRBV6-1 and TRBJ1-5; D gene ambiguous. The germline gives CDR1 MNHNS, CDR2 SASEGT. CDR3 length equals 13 residues. Trimming took 2 bases from V and 4 from J, leaving 6 bases between them. CDR3 sequence reads: CASSEMGNQPQHF. As DNA, the CDR3 is TGTGCCAGCAGTGAAATGGGGAATCAGCCCCAGCATTTT.

The CDR3 DNA sequence: TGTGCCTGGAGCGCAGACAGCTACGAGCAGTACTTC. Its protein product is CAWSADSYEQYF. This chain uses TRBV30 with TRBJ2-7, with D perhaps TRBD1 (5 bases). Germline lookup yields CDR1 GTSNPN and CDR2 SVGIG (reference sequence). The CDR3 extends over 12 amino acids. V was clipped by 3 bases and J by 3 bases, with 9 bases between them.

The rearrangement uses TRBV4-1 and TRBJ1-1, with 7 bases that match TRBD1. V dropped 1 base and J dropped 0; count of bases not matched to a gene: 2. The CDR3 is 15 residues long. The V gene's germline CDR1 is MGHRA and CDR2 YSYEKL. The CDR3 region has the DNA TGCGCCAGCAGCCAAGTGGGACAGTTGAACACTGAAGCTTTCTTT. Protein product: CASSQVGQLNTEAFF.

V usage is TRBV18 and J usage is TRBJ2-1; 13 bases agree with TRBD2. This CDR3 region has 15 residues. Looked up from germline, CDR1 is KGHSH and CDR2 is LQKENI. Losses at the gene ends were 2 bases for V and 7 bases for J; bases not matched to a gene: 2. CDR3 loop: CASSPMTSGRNEQFF. The CDR3 DNA sequence: TGTGCCAGCTCACCAATGACTAGCGGGAGGAATGAGCAGTTCTTC.

V gene TRBV4-3 combines with J gene TRBJ2-1; 8 positions match TRBD2. Per the germline V gene, CDR1 is LGHNA and CDR2 is YSLEER. V shed 3 bases, J shed 9 bases, and the junction held 16 bases outside the gene matches. This CDR3 contains 17 residues. The CDR3 nucleotides read TGCGCCAGCAGCCAGATGGACTATGCGGGAGGTGGAAGTGAGCAGTTCTTC. It encodes CASSQMDYAGGGSEQFF.